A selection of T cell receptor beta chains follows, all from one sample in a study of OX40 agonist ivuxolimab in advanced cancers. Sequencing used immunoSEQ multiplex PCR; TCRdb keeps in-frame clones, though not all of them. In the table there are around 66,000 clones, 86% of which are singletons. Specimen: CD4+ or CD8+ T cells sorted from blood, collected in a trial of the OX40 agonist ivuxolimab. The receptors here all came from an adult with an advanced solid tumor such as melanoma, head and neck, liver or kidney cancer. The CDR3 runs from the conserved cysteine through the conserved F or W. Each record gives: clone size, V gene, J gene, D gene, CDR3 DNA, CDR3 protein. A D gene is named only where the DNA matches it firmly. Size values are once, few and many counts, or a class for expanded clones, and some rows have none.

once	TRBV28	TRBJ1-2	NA	TGTGCCAGCAGTCAAGAGTTCTATGGCTACACCTTC	CASSQEFYGYTF
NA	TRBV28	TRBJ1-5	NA	TGTGCCAGCAGTTCCCCGCGTGAAGGGCAACAGCCCCAGCATTTT	CASSSPREGQQPQHF
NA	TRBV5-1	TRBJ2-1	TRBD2	TGCGCCAGCAGCGAGGCTAGCGGGAGCTCCTACAATGAGCAGTTCTTC	CASSEASGSSYNEQFF
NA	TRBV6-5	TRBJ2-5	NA	TGTGCCAGCAGTCGGACGACGGAGTTACGGGAGACCCAGTACTTC	CASSRTTELRETQYF
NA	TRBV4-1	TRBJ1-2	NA	TGCGCCAGCAGCTTCCGACAGGAGACCGACTATGGCTACACCTTC	CASSFRQETDYGYTF
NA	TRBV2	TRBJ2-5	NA	TGTGCCAGCAGTGAAGTGACTACTCAAGAGACCCAGTACTTC	CASSEVTTQETQYF
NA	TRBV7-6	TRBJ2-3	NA	TGTGCCAGCGCTAGGGGGTCAGATACGCAGTATTTT	CASARGSDTQYF
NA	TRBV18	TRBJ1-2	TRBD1	TGTGCCAGCTCACGCCAGCGGGACAGGGAGCTTTCTTCTGGCTACACCTTC	CASSRQRDRELSSGYTF
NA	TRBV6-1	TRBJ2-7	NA	TGTGCCAGCAGAACTGGAACGGGGTACGAGCAGTACTTC	CASRTGTGYEQYF
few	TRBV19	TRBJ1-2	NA	TGTGCCAGTAGTATGGTCGGTTCCTATGGCTACACCTTC	CASSMVGSYGYTF
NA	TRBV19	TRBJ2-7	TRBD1	TGTGCCAGTAGTATAGAAGCAGGGGGCGACACCTGGTCCTACGAGCAGTACTTC	CASSIEAGGDTWSYEQYF
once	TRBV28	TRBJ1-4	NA	TGTGCCAGCAGTCGGACGGCCGGTGATGAAAAACTGTTTTTT	CASSRTAGDEKLFF
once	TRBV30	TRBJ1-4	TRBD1	TGTGCCTATAACAGGGGGCGGTTTGAAAAACTGTTTTTT	CAYNRGRFEKLFF
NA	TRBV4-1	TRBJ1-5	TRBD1	TGCGCCAGCAGCCAAGATGGGGGACAGGGCTTTCTGCGCAATCAGCCCCAGCATTTT	CASSQDGGQGFLRNQPQHF
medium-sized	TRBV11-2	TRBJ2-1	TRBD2	TGTGCCAGCAGCACCTCCGGGACTAGCATCAAGAATGAGCAGTTCTTC	CASSTSGTSIKNEQFF
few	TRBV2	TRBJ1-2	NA	TGTGCCAGCAGTGAATCTGGGGAGAGCGGCTACACCTTC	CASSESGESGYTF
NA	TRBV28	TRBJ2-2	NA	TGTGCCAGCAGACGAAGCCTTAACACCGGGGAGCTGTTTTTT	CASRRSLNTGELFF
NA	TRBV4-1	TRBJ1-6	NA	TGCGCCAGCAGCCATGGATCCTGGGATAATTCACCCCTCCACTTT	CASSHGSWDNSPLHF
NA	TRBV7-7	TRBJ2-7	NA	TGTGCTAGCAGCTCCCGGGTCCAGGCCGAGCAGTACTTC	CASSSRVQAEQYF
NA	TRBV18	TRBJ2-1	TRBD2	TGTGCCAGCTCACCGCGGACTAGCGGGATCGGGAATGAGCAGTTCTTC	CASSPRTSGIGNEQFF
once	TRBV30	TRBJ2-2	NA	TGTGCCCGCTCGAAGGGGGACGCCGGGGAGCTGTTTTTT	CARSKGDAGELFF
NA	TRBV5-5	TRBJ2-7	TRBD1	TGTGCCAGCAGCTCGACAGGGGCTTACGAGCAGTACTTC	CASSSTGAYEQYF
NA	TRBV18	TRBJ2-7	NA	TGTGCCAGCTCACCACCGGCCGGTACCTACGAGCAGTACTTC	CASSPPAGTYEQYF
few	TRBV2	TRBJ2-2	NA	TGTGCCAGCAGTTACCGGGCCGCGAACACCGGGGAGCTGTTTTTT	CASSYRAANTGELFF
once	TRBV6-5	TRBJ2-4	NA	TGTGCCAGCAAGACCCCTTCGGGGATAAACATTCAGTACTTC	CASKTPSGINIQYF
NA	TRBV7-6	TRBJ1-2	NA	TGTGCCAGCAGCTTTGGTCCGGCCGACAACCAGATCTATGGCTACACCTTC	CASSFGPADNQIYGYTF
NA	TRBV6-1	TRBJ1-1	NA	TGTGCCAGCAGAAGAGGAGGGGGGGAAGACACTGAAGCTTTCTTT	CASRRGGGEDTEAFF
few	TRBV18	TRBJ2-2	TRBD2	TGTGCCAGCTCACCGAGCGGGAGTTTAACCGGGGAGCTGTTTTTT	CASSPSGSLTGELFF
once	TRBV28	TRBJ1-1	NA	TGTGCCAGCAGTTCGTCAGGGGAAAACACTGAAGCTTTCTTT	CASSSSGENTEAFF
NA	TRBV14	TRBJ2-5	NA	TGTGCCAGCAGCTACAGGGGAGGAGAGACCCAGTACTTC	CASSYRGGETQYF
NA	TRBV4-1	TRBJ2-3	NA	TGCGCCAGCAGCCTCCGAACCGGGGCCACAGATACGCAGTATTTT	CASSLRTGATDTQYF
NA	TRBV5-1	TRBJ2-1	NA	TGCGCCAGCAGCTTGGGACAGTACAATGAGCAGTTCTTC	CASSLGQYNEQFF
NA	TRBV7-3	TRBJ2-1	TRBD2	TGTGCCAGCAGCTCTAATAGCGGGGGCTACAATGAGCAGTTCTTC	CASSSNSGGYNEQFF
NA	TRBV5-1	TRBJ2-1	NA	TGCGCCAGTAGCTTGGTGCCAAACTCCTACAATGAGCAGTTCTTC	CASSLVPNSYNEQFF
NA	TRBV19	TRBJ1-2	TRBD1	TGTGCCAGTAAACCGGACGGGACAGGGGGCTCTTATGGCTACACCTTC	CASKPDGTGGSYGYTF
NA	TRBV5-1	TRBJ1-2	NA	TGCGCCAGCAGCCCCGAGGGGGGCTATGGCTACACCTTC	CASSPEGGYGYTF
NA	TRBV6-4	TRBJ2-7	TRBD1	TGTGCCAGCAGTGACCAAAGGGGGCAGGACGAGACCTACGAGCAGTACTTC	CASSDQRGQDETYEQYF
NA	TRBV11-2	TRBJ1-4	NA	TGTGCCAGCAGCTTAAGTCTGGGGCCCCGGACTAATGAAAAACTGTTTTTT	CASSLSLGPRTNEKLFF
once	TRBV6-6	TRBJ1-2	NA	TGTGCCAGCAGTTACTCTTGGGAGCGGGATGGCTACACCTTC	CASSYSWERDGYTF
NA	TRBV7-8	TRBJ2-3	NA	TGTGCCAGCAGCTCCCCGGGCCCCAAGGAAGATACGCAGTATTTT	CASSSPGPKEDTQYF
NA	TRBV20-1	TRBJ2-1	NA	TGCAGTGTAGGTCCCTACAATGAGCAGTTCTTC	CSVGPYNEQFF
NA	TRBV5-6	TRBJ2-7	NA	TGTGCCAGCACCGAACAAGGGGGGAAGTACGAGCAGTACTTC	CASTEQGGKYEQYF
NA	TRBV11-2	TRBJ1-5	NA	TGTGCCAGCAGCTTAGAACGGAATCAGCCCCAGCATTTT	CASSLERNQPQHF
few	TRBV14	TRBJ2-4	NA	TGTGCCAGCCTCTTATGGCGCGAAGACAAAAACATTCAGTACTTC	CASLLWREDKNIQYF
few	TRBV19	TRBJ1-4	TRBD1	TGTGCCAGTAGTCCGGACAGGGGCCAGCATGAAAAACTGTTTTTT	CASSPDRGQHEKLFF